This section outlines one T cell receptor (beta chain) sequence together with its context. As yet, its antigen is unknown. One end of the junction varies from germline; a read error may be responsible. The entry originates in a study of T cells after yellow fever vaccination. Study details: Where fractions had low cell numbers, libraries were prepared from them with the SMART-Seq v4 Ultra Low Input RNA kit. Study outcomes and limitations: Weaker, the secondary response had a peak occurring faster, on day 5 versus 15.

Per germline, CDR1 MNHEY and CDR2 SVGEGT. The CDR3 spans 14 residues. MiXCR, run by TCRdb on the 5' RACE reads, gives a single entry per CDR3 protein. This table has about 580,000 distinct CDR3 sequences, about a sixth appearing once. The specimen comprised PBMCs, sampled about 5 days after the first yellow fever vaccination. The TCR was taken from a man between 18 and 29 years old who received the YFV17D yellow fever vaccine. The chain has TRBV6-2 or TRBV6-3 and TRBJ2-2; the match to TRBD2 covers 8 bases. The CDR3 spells CASILAGSTGELFF. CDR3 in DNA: TGTGCCAGCATCCTAGCGGGTTCCACCGGGGAGTTGTTTTTT.